These T cell receptor beta chains were read from a single sample in a study of T cell repertoires in cytomegalovirus infection. TCRdb ran MiXCR on the reads and lists one entry per CDR3 protein. Of 740,000 or so distinct CDR3 sequences detected, approximately 40% appear once; the ten largest clones hold around 2.6%. Sequencing was carried out using PBMCs. These receptors all come from a human donor in good health (CMV status not recorded). Some clones in this sample may be carry-over from other donors' samples. The CDR3 runs from the conserved cysteine through the conserved F or W. The D gene is left open where the match is weak.

TRBJ2-7	TRBV4-2	-	CASSQEVRGRGEQYF
TRBJ1-6	TRBV30	-	CARGAGWNSPLHF
TRBJ2-2	TRBV7-6	TRBD1	CASSLDLDRGSTGELFF
TRBJ2-7	TRBV7-6	-	CASSLRPGEIKWYF
TRBJ2-7	TRBV25-1	-	CASSGGGSTTF
TRBJ2-1	TRBV7-8	-	CASSLYPMAVAFF
TRBJ2-7	TRBV19	-	CASSERDRYLEQYF
TRBJ2-1	TRBV12-3/TRBV12-4	TRBD2	CASSRTSGSIWGWNEQFF
TRBJ1-3	TRBV7-2	-	CASSFMAVPGNTIYF
TRBJ2-1	TRBV14	-	CASSQGAWQGFNEQFF
TRBJ2-1	TRBV7-2	TRBD2	CASSLFGTSGRGEQFF